This T cell receptor beta chain emerged from a study of blood T cell repertoires in COVID-19. Study at large: Acute-phase and convalescent COVID-19 samples originated in the United States, Italy and Spain. From T cells, B-cell-depleted T cells, or PBMCs came the material, which was cDNA or gDNA.

There are 13 residues in the CDR3. The V gene lost 6 bases and the J gene lost 7 bases, with 13 bases spanning the gap. CDR1 is MNHEY, CDR2 SVGAGI, per germline. Authors' analysis steps: For nucleated cells, counts were estimated from reference gene primer amplification. The repertoire was sequenced with immunoSEQ multiplex PCR; TCRdb's copy has only in-frame clones and lacks some. D and trimming were read from the DNA, whereas the V and J calls and clone size are those reported in that table. The data show hundreds of thousands of clones, 70% to 90% seen once. This TCR derives from a woman aged 18-29 years who had recovered from COVID-19. The chain has TRBV6-5 and TRBJ2-1, with TRBD1 as a possible D gene (6 bases). Sequenced material: peripheral blood. This CDR3 is CASSFKQGNEQFF. The CDR3, as DNA: TGTGCCAGCAGCTTCAAACAGGGAAATGAGCAGTTCTTC.